The rows below give T cell receptor beta chains drawn from one sample of a study of blood T cell repertoires in COVID-19. Sequencing used immunoSEQ multiplex PCR; TCRdb keeps in-frame clones, though not all of them. This sample carries approximately 310,000 clones, about 89% of them seen once, and the ten largest clones take over 4%. Sequenced material: PBMCs or T cells enriched from blood (not recorded which). The origin of the receptors is a man aged 55-75 years who had recovered from COVID-19. The CDR3 runs from the conserved cysteine through the conserved F or W. The D gene is left open where the match is weak. Clone size is given for some rows only: seen once, a few or many times, or a class if the clone is expanded.

cdr3_aa | cdr3_nt | v_call | clone_size | j_call | d_call
CASSLFLAGDSSYEQYF | TGTGCCAGCAGCTTGTTCCTAGCGGGAGATAGCTCCTACGAGCAGTACTTC | TRBV5-5 | NA | TRBJ2-7 | TRBD2
CASSLFFSVGSSGNTIYF | TGTGCCAGCAGCTTATTTTTTTCAGTGGGGAGCTCTGGAAACACCATATATTTT | TRBV7-8 | NA | TRBJ1-3 | NA
CASSQDEALAGAAGELFF | TGTGCCAGCAGCCAAGATGAGGCGCTAGCGGGAGCGGCCGGGGAGCTGTTTTTT | TRBV3-1/TRBV3-2 | NA | TRBJ2-2 | TRBD2
CASSWGQVNQPQHF | TGTGCCAGCAGTTGGGGACAGGTCAATCAGCCCCAGCATTTT | TRBV6-2/TRBV6-3 | NA | TRBJ1-5 | TRBD1
CATSAATGMNTEAFF | TGTGCCACCAGTGCCGCGACAGGGATGAACACTGAAGCTTTCTTT | TRBV24-1 | NA | TRBJ1-1 | TRBD1
CATSDYRAGAWETQYF | TGTGCCACCAGTGATTACCGCGCGGGGGCTTGGGAGACCCAGTACTTC | TRBV24-1 | NA | TRBJ2-5 | NA
CASSPPTSGPGDTQYF | TGTGCCAGCTCACCCCCGACTAGCGGACCCGGAGATACGCAGTATTTT | TRBV18 | NA | TRBJ2-3 | TRBD2
CASSDSRGYEQYF | TGTGCCAGCAGTGATTCTAGGGGCTACGAGCAGTACTTC | TRBV6-1 | NA | TRBJ2-7 | NA
CASTPRWGVNEQFF | TGTGCCAGTACTCCGCGCTGGGGGGTGAATGAGCAGTTCTTC | TRBV19 | NA | TRBJ2-1 | NA
CASSYGQNQETQYF | TGTGCCAGCAGCTACGGACAGAACCAAGAGACCCAGTACTTC | TRBV7-3 | once | TRBJ2-5 | NA
CASSPRLAASGWQETQYF | TGTGCCAGCAGCCCCCGACTAGCGGCAAGCGGTTGGCAAGAGACCCAGTACTTC | TRBV7-6 | NA | TRBJ2-5 | TRBD2
CATSVQGRNQPQHF | TGTGCCACCAGTGTTCAGGGTCGCAATCAGCCCCAGCATTTT | TRBV24-1 | NA | TRBJ1-5 | NA
CASSPVAGSYNEQFF | TGTGCCAGCAGCCCCGTAGCGGGCTCCTACAATGAGCAGTTCTTC | TRBV5-4 | NA | TRBJ2-1 | TRBD2
CASSPPGQLETQYF | TGCGCCAGCAGCCCGCCGGGACAGCTAGAGACCCAGTACTTC | TRBV5-1 | NA | TRBJ2-5 | TRBD1
CASSLRQGGTEAFF | TGTGCCAGCAGCTTAAGACAGGGTGGAACTGAAGCTTTCTTT | TRBV7-3 | NA | TRBJ1-1 | TRBD1
CASSQYRGLSNYGYTF | TGTGCCAGCAGCCAATACAGGGGGCTAAGTAACTATGGCTACACCTTC | TRBV3-1/TRBV3-2 | NA | TRBJ1-2 | TRBD1
CASSRFPRETQYF | TGTGCCAGTAGTCGTTTCCCTCGGGAGACCCAGTACTTC | TRBV19 | NA | TRBJ2-5 | NA
CASSLRTGGIANYGYTF | TGTGCCAGCAGCCTCCGGACAGGGGGGATAGCTAACTATGGCTACACCTTC | TRBV3-1/TRBV3-2 | NA | TRBJ1-2 | TRBD1
CASGWTGRPYYGYTF | TGTGCCAGCGGCTGGACAGGGCGTCCCTACTATGGCTACACCTTC | TRBV7-9 | NA | TRBJ1-2 | TRBD1
CASRIQRGSNQPQHF | TGTGCCAGCAGGATCCAACGGGGGTCCAATCAGCCCCAGCATTTT | TRBV28 | NA | TRBJ1-5 | NA
CASSLEMGGLGSPLHF | TGTGCCAGCAGCTTAGAGATGGGGGGGCTGGGTTCACCCCTCCACTTT | TRBV7-2 | NA | TRBJ1-6 | NA
CASAGETQYF | TGTGCCAGCGCGGGGGAGACCCAGTACTTC | TRBV7-2 | NA | TRBJ2-5 | NA
CASSSEGATEAFF | TGTGCCAGCAGTTCCGAGGGGGCCACTGAAGCTTTCTTT | TRBV6-5 | once | TRBJ1-1 | TRBD1
CASSLGLGATNEKLFF | TGCGCCAGCAGCTTGGGGCTAGGAGCAACTAATGAAAAACTGTTTTTT | TRBV5-1 | NA | TRBJ1-4 | NA
CASSLLGRARNGSYNEQFF | TGTGCCAGCAGCTTACTCGGGAGGGCTCGTAATGGCTCCTACAATGAGCAGTTCTTC | TRBV7-9 | NA | TRBJ2-1 | TRBD2
CASSTRTGQETQYF | TGTGCCAGTAGTACCCGGACAGGCCAAGAGACCCAGTACTTC | TRBV19 | NA | TRBJ2-5 | TRBD1
CASQIFGTSHNEQFF | TGTGCCAGCCAAATATTCGGGACTAGCCACAATGAGCAGTTCTTC | TRBV28 | NA | TRBJ2-1 | TRBD2
CASTRRNTEAFF | TGTGCCAGCACTCGCAGGAACACTGAAGCTTTCTTT | TRBV5-6 | NA | TRBJ1-1 | NA
CAWSVIRGNTIYF | TGTGCCTGGAGTGTAATTCGGGGGAACACCATATATTTT | TRBV30 | NA | TRBJ1-3 | NA
CASSSAGGLYEQYF | TGTGCCAGCAGTTCGGCGGGAGGGTTGTACGAGCAGTACTTC | TRBV27 | NA | TRBJ2-7 | TRBD2
CASSLSMTVDLQYF | TGTGCCAGCAGTTTAAGTATGACAGTGGACCTACAGTACTTC | TRBV6-5 | once | TRBJ2-7 | NA
CASSQDSSSMNTEAFF | TGTGCCAGCAGCCAGGACAGCAGCTCCATGAACACTGAAGCTTTCTTT | TRBV5-6 | NA | TRBJ1-1 | NA
CASSFNRNTEAFF | TGTGCCAGCAGTTTTAACAGGAACACTGAAGCTTTCTTT | TRBV12-3/TRBV12-4 | NA | TRBJ1-1 | NA
CASRRETGMQETQYF | TGTGCCAGCAGGAGGGAGACAGGGATGCAAGAGACCCAGTACTTC | TRBV2 | NA | TRBJ2-5 | TRBD1
CASSFLWGGSYNSPLHF | TGTGCCAGCAGCTTCCTCTGGGGGGGTTCCTATAATTCACCCCTCCACTTT | TRBV7-9 | NA | TRBJ1-6 | NA
CASSSQGYTEAFF | TGTGCCAGCAGCTCGCAGGGTTACACTGAAGCTTTCTTT | TRBV7-2 | NA | TRBJ1-1 | NA
CAISEFRTSSYNEQFF | TGTGCCATCAGTGAGTTTCGGACTAGCTCCTACAATGAGCAGTTCTTC | TRBV10-3 | NA | TRBJ2-1 | TRBD2
CASSPRQGGYEQYF | TGTGCCAGCTCACCCAGACAGGGGGGCTACGAGCAGTACTTC | TRBV18 | NA | TRBJ2-7 | TRBD1
CASSVDARGGGESNYGYTF | TGTGCCAGCAGCGTAGATGCTCGGGGAGGGGGAGAAAGTAACTATGGCTACACCTTC | TRBV9 | NA | TRBJ1-2 | NA
CASSEGYGSGTFQETQYF | TGTGCCAGCAGTGAAGGTTATGGTAGCGGGACTTTTCAAGAGACCCAGTACTTC | TRBV6-1 | NA | TRBJ2-5 | TRBD2
CASKLASGTSTGELFF | TGTGCCAGTAAGTTGGCTAGCGGGACGTCCACCGGGGAGCTGTTTTTT | TRBV19 | NA | TRBJ2-2 | TRBD2
CASSVGAGSSGYTF | TGTGCCAGCAGTGTGGGAGCAGGAAGTTCTGGCTACACCTTC | TRBV28 | NA | TRBJ1-2 | NA
CASSLQSSGANVLTF | TGTGCCAGCAGCTTACAGTCGTCTGGGGCCAACGTCCTGACTTTC | TRBV7-9 | NA | TRBJ2-6 | NA
CATSESGLAKNIQYF | TGTGCCACCAGTGAGTCAGGGTTAGCCAAAAACATTCAGTACTTC | TRBV24-1 | NA | TRBJ2-4 | NA
CASSLPTRGTEAFF | TGTGCCAGCAGTTTACCAACCCGGGGGACTGAAGCTTTCTTT | TRBV28 | NA | TRBJ1-1 | NA
CASRRGLAGGPGNEQFF | TGTGCCAGCAGACGGGGACTAGCGGGAGGGCCAGGTAATGAGCAGTTCTTC | TRBV11-2 | NA | TRBJ2-1 | TRBD2
CSVLTGRAEYEQYF | TGCAGCGTACTCACTGGGAGGGCAGAGTACGAGCAGTACTTC | TRBV29-1 | NA | TRBJ2-7 | TRBD2
CASSPTWGAEAFF | TGTGCCAGCAGTCCGACCTGGGGGGCTGAAGCTTTCTTT | TRBV28 | once | TRBJ1-1 | NA
CASSHIDSNQPQHF | TGTGCCAGCAGTCACATCGACAGTAATCAGCCCCAGCATTTT | TRBV6-2/TRBV6-3 | NA | TRBJ1-5 | NA
CASSLPGLAGGFSPEQYF | TGCGCCAGCAGCTTGCCTGGACTAGCGGGAGGGTTCTCTCCCGAGCAGTACTTC | TRBV5-1 | once | TRBJ2-7 | TRBD2
CASSLGGTGLRNSPLHF | TGTGCCAGCAGCTTAGGGGGGACAGGGTTAAGGAATTCACCCCTCCACTTT | TRBV7-2 | NA | TRBJ1-6 | TRBD1
CASSRQGLTNYGYTF | TGTGCCAGCAGCCGACAGGGACTGACTAACTATGGCTACACCTTC | TRBV27 | NA | TRBJ1-2 | TRBD1